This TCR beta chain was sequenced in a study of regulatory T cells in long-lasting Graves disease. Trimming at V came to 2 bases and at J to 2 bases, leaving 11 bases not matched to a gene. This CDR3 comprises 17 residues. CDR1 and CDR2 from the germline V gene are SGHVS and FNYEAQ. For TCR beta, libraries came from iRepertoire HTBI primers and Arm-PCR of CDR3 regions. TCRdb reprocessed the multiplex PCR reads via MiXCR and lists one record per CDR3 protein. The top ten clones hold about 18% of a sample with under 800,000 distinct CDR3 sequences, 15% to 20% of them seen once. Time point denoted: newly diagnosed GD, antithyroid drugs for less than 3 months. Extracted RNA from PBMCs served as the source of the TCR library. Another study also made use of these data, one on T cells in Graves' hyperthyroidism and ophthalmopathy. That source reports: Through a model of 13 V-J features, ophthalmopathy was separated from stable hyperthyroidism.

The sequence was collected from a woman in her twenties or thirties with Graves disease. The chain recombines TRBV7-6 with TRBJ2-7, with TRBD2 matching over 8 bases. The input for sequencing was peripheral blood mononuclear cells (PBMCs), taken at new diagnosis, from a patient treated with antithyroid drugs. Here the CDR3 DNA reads TGTGCCAGCAGCTTATCGGGAGGGCCTCTTGGCGCCTACGAGCAGTACTTC. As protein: CASSLSGGPLGAYEQYF.